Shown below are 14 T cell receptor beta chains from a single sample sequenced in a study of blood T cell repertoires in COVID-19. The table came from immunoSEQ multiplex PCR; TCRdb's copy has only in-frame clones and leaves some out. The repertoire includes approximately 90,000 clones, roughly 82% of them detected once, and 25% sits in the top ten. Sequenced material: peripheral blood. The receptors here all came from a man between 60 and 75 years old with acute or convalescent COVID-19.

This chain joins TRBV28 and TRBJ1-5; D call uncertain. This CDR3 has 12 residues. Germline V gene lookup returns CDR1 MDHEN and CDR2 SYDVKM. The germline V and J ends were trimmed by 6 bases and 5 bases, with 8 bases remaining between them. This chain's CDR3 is CASRLGDQPQHF. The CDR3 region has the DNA TGTGCCAGCAGACTGGGCGATCAGCCCCAGCATTTT.

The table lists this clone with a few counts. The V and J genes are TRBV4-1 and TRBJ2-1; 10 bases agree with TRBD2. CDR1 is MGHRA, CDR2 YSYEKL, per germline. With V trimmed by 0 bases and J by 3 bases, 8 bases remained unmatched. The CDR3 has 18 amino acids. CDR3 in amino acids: CASSQEAGGPPGYNEQFF. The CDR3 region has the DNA TGCGCCAGCAGCCAAGAAGCGGGGGGGCCCCCAGGCTACAATGAGCAGTTCTTC.

DNA of the CDR3: TGTGCCAGCAGCTTGCGGACAGGGAGTGGGGTACTAAATTCACCCCTCCACTTT. Translating it yields CASSLRTGSGVLNSPLHF. The chain links TRBV7-2 to TRBJ1-6, with TRBD1 matching over 8 bases. Germline trimming cut 3 bases from V and 7 bases from J; bases unmatched to any gene: 14. Germline V CDR1 and CDR2: SGHTA, FQGNSA. This CDR3 spans 18 amino acids.

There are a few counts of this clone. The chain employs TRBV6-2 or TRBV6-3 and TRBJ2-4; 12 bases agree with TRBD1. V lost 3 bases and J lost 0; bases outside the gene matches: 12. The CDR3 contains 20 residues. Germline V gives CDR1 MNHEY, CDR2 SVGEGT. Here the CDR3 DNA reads TGTGCCAGCAGTTATCCCTCCGGGACAGGGGGCGATCTAGCCAAAAACATTCAGTACTTC. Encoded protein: CASSYPSGTGGDLAKNIQYF.

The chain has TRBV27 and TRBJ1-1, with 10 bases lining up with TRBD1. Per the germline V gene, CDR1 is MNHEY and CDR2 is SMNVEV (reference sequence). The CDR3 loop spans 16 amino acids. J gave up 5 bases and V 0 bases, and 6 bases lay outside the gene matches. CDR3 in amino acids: CASSLSGTGVRTEAFF. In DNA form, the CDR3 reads TGTGCCAGCAGTTTATCTGGGACAGGGGTAAGGACTGAAGCTTTCTTT.

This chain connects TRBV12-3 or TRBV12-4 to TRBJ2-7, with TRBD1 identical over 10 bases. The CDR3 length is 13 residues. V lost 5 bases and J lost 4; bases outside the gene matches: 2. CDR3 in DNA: TGTGCCAGCAGTAGGACAGGGGGATACGAGCAGTACGTC. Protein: CASSRTGGYEQYV.

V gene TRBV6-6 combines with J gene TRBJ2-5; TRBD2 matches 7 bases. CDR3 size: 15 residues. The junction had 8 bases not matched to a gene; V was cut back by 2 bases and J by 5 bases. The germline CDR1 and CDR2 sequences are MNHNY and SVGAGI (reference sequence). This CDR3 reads CASSYGGGAMETQYF. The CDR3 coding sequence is TGTGCCAGCAGTTACGGGGGAGGGGCAATGGAGACCCAGTACTTC.

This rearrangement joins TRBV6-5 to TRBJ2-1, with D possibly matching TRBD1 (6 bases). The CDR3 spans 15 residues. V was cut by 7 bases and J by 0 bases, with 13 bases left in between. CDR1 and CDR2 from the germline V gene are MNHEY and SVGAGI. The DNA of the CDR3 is TGTGCCAGCACTTCAGGGGTTAGCTCCTACAATGAGCAGTTCTTC. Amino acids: CASTSGVSSYNEQFF.

The CDR3 DNA reads TGTGCCAGCAGGGAGGGGACAGGCCCCACTGAAGCTTTCTTT. Encoded protein: CASREGTGPTEAFF. The chain couples TRBV7-9 to TRBJ1-1, with 8 bases aligning to TRBD1. Germline V lookup: CDR1 SEHNR, CDR2 FQNEAQ (reference sequence). The CDR3 totals 14 residues. Losses at the gene ends were 6 bases for V and 4 bases for J; bases not matched to a gene: 7.

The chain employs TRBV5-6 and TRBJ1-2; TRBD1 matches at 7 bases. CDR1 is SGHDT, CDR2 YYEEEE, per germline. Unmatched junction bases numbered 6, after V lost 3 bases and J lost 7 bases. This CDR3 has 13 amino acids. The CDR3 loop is CASSSGRGAGYTF. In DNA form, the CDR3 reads TGTGCCAGCAGCTCAGGCAGGGGGGCTGGCTACACCTTC.

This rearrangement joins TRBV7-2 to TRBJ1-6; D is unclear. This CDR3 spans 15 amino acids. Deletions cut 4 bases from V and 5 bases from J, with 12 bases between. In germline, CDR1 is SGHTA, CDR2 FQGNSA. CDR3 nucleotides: TGTGCCAGCAGCTCGCGGGCAGGAGATAATTCACCCCTCCACTTT. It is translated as CASSSRAGDNSPLHF.

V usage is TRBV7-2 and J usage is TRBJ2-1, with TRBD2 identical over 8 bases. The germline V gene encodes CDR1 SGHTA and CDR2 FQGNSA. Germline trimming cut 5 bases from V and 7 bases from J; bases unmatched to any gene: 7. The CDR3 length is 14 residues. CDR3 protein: CASSPGGSSNEQFF. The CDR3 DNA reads TGTGCCAGCAGCCCGGGGGGGAGTTCAAATGAGCAGTTCTTC.

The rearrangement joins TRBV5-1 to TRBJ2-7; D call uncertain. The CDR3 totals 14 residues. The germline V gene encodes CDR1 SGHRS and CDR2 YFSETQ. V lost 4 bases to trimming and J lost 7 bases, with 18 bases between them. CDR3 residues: CASSVTTLVGEQYF. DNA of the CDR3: TGCGCCAGCAGCGTAACTACCCTGGTAGGAGAGCAGTACTTC.

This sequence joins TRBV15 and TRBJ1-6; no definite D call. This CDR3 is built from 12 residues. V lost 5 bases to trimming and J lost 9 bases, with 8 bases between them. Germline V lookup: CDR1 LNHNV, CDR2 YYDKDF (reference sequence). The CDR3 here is CATSFPLSPLHF. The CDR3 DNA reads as TGTGCCACCAGCTTCCCCCTTTCACCCCTCCACTTT.